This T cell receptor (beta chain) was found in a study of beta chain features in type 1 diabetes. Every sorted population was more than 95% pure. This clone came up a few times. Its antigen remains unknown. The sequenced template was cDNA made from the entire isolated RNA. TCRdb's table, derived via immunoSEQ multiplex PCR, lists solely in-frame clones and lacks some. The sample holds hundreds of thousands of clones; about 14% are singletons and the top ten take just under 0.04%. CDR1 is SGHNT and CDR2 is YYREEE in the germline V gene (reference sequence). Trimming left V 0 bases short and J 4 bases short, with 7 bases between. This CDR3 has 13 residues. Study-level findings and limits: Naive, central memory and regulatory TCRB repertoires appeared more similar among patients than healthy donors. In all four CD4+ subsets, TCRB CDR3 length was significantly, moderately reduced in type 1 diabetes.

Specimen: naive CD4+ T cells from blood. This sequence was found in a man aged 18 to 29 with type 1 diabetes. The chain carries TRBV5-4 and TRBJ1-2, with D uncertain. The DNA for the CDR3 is TGTGCCAGCAGCTTGGCGCAGGCCTATGGCTACACCTTC. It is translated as CASSLAQAYGYTF.